Listed here are 17 T cell receptor beta chains from one sample, sequenced in a study of blood T cell repertoires in COVID-19. Sequencing was performed with immunoSEQ multiplex PCR; in TCRdb, only in-frame clones are kept and a portion is missing. Here the sample spans a few hundred thousand clones, roughly 90% being singletons. Sequenced material: peripheral blood. The receptors derive from a woman in her 30s with COVID-19, enrolled during active disease.

A remark on this clone: The sample has other DNA sequences that encode this CDR3 too. CDR3 loop: CASSVGGREAFF. The DNA of the CDR3 is TGTGCCAGCAGCGTAGGTGGCAGGGAAGCTTTCTTT. V and J are TRBV9 and TRBJ1-1; no reliable D call. V was cut by 0 bases and J by 8 bases, with 8 bases left in between. The CDR3 is 12 amino acids. In germline, CDR1 is SGDLS, CDR2 YYNGEE.

The V and J genes are TRBV3-1 (or the pseudogene TRBV3-2) and TRBJ2-2; D might be TRBD1 (6 bases). V lost 6 bases and J lost 8, with 13 bases in between. This CDR3 is 13 amino acids long. Germline V gives CDR1 LGHDT, CDR2 YNNKEL (reference sequence). The CDR3 coding sequence is TGTGCCAGCAGATTACTAACAGGGGGGGAGCTGTTTTTT. Its protein is CASRLLTGGELFF.

This sequence joins TRBV4-3 and TRBJ1-3, with a tentative D call TRBD1 (5 bases). CDR1 is LGHNA, CDR2 YSLEER, per germline. The CDR3 extends over 14 amino acids. V was clipped by 3 bases and J by 3 bases, with 9 bases between them. Written as DNA, the CDR3 is TGCGCCAGCAGCCAGGAGGGGCTTGGAAACACCATATATTTT. This encodes CASSQEGLGNTIYF.

The V and J genes are TRBV6-5 and TRBJ1-6, with 11 bases aligning to TRBD1. CDR1 is MNHEY and CDR2 is SVGAGI in the germline V gene. After removal of 8 bases from V and 8 bases from J, the junction contained 2 bases not matched to a gene. This CDR3 has 13 amino acids. CDR3 protein: CASGQGADSPLHF. The CDR3 DNA reads as TGTGCCAGCGGACAGGGGGCGGATTCACCCCTCCACTTT.

The V gene is TRBV12-3 or TRBV12-4, the J gene TRBJ1-2, with 8 bases fitting TRBD1. There are 13 residues in the CDR3. V lost 5 bases to trimming and J lost 8 bases; unmatched junction nucleotides: 7. The CDR3 DNA reads as TGTGCCAGCAGTCTACGGACAGGGAGAGGCTACACCTTC. It specifies CASSLRTGRGYTF.

This chain joins TRBV28 and TRBJ1-2; 7 nucleotides align to TRBD1. This CDR3 has 17 residues. Unmatched junction bases numbered 14, after V lost 3 bases and J lost 4 bases. Germline lookup yields CDR1 MDHEN and CDR2 SYDVKM. DNA for the CDR3: TGTGCCAGCAGTTTGAAGGGACAGTCCTTCGAGGGCTATGGCTACACCTTC. Residues: CASSLKGQSFEGYGYTF.

This clone appeared a single time. The V and J genes are TRBV15 and TRBJ2-2; 7 bases line up with TRBD2. There are 15 residues in the CDR3. The V and J ends lost 4 bases and 3 bases, in that order; junction bases with no gene match: 5. Germline V gene lookup returns CDR1 LNHNV and CDR2 YYDKDF (reference sequence). CDR3 in amino acids: CATSIGGRDTGELFF. The CDR3 DNA follows: TGTGCCACCAGCATTGGGGGGAGGGACACCGGGGAGCTGTTTTTT.

This clone was found once. The chain is built from TRBV11-2 and TRBJ2-1; 11 nucleotides match TRBD2. V trimming: 2 bases; J trimming: 9 bases; junction bases outside the gene matches: 9. CDR3 length: 16 residues. Germline CDR1 is SGHAT and CDR2 is FQNNGV. DNA of the CDR3: TGTGCCAGCAGCTTAAGGCTAGCGGGAGGTACAGGTGAGCAGTTCTTC. Its protein product is CASSLRLAGGTGEQFF.

J is TRBJ2-1 and V is TRBV6-2 or TRBV6-3, with D possibly being TRBD2 (6 bases). Trimming shortened V by 2 bases and J by 6 bases, and 8 bases separated the two germline ends. Germline lookup yields CDR1 MNHEY and CDR2 SVGEGT. The CDR3 consists of 13 residues. CDR3 protein: CASSYGSGNEQFF. CDR3 DNA sequence: TGTGCCAGCAGTTACGGTAGCGGCAATGAGCAGTTCTTC.

This chain connects TRBV5-1 to TRBJ2-1; the match to TRBD2 covers 9 bases. This CDR3 comprises 15 residues. With V trimmed by 2 bases and J by 10 bases, 10 bases remained unmatched. Germline values: CDR1 SGHRS, CDR2 YFSETQ. CDR3 residues: CASSLSAGGPQEQFF. CDR3 sequence (DNA): TGCGCCAGCAGCTTATCTGCGGGAGGGCCGCAGGAGCAGTTCTTC.

This chain links TRBV7-2 with TRBJ2-1; 9 bases line up with TRBD2. Germline CDR1 is SGHTA and CDR2 is FQGNSA. The trim removed 5 bases at V and 12 bases at J, leaving 11 bases unmatched. The CDR3 runs 14 residues. CDR3 coding DNA: TGTGCCAGCAGCCGGCCCAGCGGGGGGAGGCGGCAGTTCTTC. This sequence encodes CASSRPSGGRRQFF.

CDR3 region: CASSLGLAGQETQYF. The DNA for the CDR3 is TGCGCCAGCAGCTTGGGACTAGCGGGACAAGAGACCCAGTACTTC. The chain has TRBV5-1 and TRBJ2-5, with TRBD2 identical over 11 bases. This CDR3 is 15 amino acids long. V trimming: 0 bases; J trimming: 2 bases; junction bases outside the gene matches: 0. The germline V gene encodes CDR1 SGHRS and CDR2 YFSETQ.

The V and J genes are TRBV5-1 and TRBJ2-3, with 11 bases that match TRBD2. This CDR3 region has 15 residues. Germline V CDR1 and CDR2: SGHRS, YFSETQ. V shed 0 bases, J shed 6 bases, and the junction held 3 bases outside the gene matches. CDR3 protein: CASSLVAGGQDTQYF. CDR3 DNA sequence: TGCGCCAGCAGCTTGGTAGCGGGGGGGCAGGATACGCAGTATTTT.

Only one count was recorded for this clone. This rearrangement joins TRBV20-1 to TRBJ2-1; 8 nucleotides agree with TRBD2. V lost 3 bases to trimming and J lost 9 bases; unmatched junction nucleotides: 13. Germline lookup yields CDR1 DFQATT and CDR2 SNEGSKA (reference sequence). This CDR3 is built from 15 residues. DNA for the CDR3: TGCAGTGCTAGTGATTCCGGGGGGGCCTTGCTTGAGCAGTTCTTC. It encodes CSASDSGGALLEQFF.

V usage is TRBV11-3 and J usage is TRBJ2-3; tentative D call: TRBD2 (6 bases). The CDR3 extends over 15 amino acids. Germline V gives CDR1 SGHNT, CDR2 YENEEA. V lost 3 bases and J lost 2, with 12 bases in between. CDR3 in amino acids: CASSFYSGPTDTQYF. The CDR3 DNA is TGTGCCAGCAGCTTTTATAGCGGACCCACAGATACGCAGTATTTT.

This chain joins TRBV18 and TRBJ2-1; 10 nucleotides agree with TRBD1. V was pared by 4 bases and J by 9 bases, with 9 bases of the junction left unmatched. CDR1 and CDR2 (germline): KGHSH, LQKENI. The CDR3 contains 15 residues. In nucleotides, the CDR3 is TGTGCCAGCTCACAAATGGGACAGGGGTTAGGTGAGCAGTTCTTC. As protein: CASSQMGQGLGEQFF.

The chain uses TRBV11-3 and TRBJ2-6, with TRBD2 as a possible D gene (6 bases). This CDR3 has 13 amino acids. Germline V CDR1 and CDR2: SGHNT, YENEEA. Trimming cost V 5 bases and J 11 bases, with 13 bases left between them. The CDR3 coding sequence is TGTGCCAGCAGCCAGGGAGGTCAGGACGTCCTGACTTTC. Translation: CASSQGGQDVLTF.